The 16 T cell receptor beta chains listed next were all sequenced from one sample in a study of OX40 agonist ivuxolimab in advanced cancers. The protocol was immunoSEQ multiplex PCR, while the TCRdb copy is restricted to in-frame clones and leaves out a portion. Among about 11,000 clones, nearly 80% were seen once, and the ten largest hold over 20%. The specimen was CD4+ or CD8+ T cells sorted from blood, collected in a trial of the OX40 agonist ivuxolimab. These receptors all stem from an adult with an advanced solid tumor such as melanoma, head and neck, liver or kidney cancer.

V is TRBV28 and J is TRBJ1-2; 7 bases are shared with TRBD1. Germline lookup yields CDR1 MDHEN and CDR2 SYDVKM. The CDR3 contains 14 residues. V was clipped by 5 bases and J by 4 bases; unmatched bases: 7. This CDR3 reads CASSRVDRVYGYTF. In DNA form, the CDR3 reads TGTGCCAGCAGTAGGGTAGACAGGGTCTATGGCTACACCTTC.

This clone was picked up a small number of times. This chain uses TRBV7-9 with TRBJ1-4; 7 bases fit TRBD1. Looked up from germline, CDR1 is SEHNR and CDR2 is FQNEAQ (reference sequence). Trimming removed 2 bases from V and 8 bases from J; junction bases left unmatched: 11. The CDR3 is 16 amino acids. CDR3 nucleotide sequence: TGTGCCAGCAGCTTATGGTCCCAGGGGGAAGGGGAAAAACTGTTTTTT. Translated: CASSLWSQGEGEKLFF. Based on the CDR3 plus reference TRBV7-9 and TRBJ1-4, the full variable domain is DTGVSQNPRHKITKRGQNVTFRCDPISEHNRLYWYRQTLGQGPEFLTYFQNEAQLEKSRLLSDRFSAERPKGSFSTLEIQRTEQGDSAMYLCASSLWSQGEGEKLFFGSGTQLSVL.

The CDR3 DNA reads TGTGCCAGCAGTCCCGGTCGAGGGCGAAACACTGAAGCTTTCTTT. Translated, it gives CASSPGRGRNTEAFF. J is TRBJ1-1 and V is TRBV27; D call uncertain. The germline CDR1 and CDR2 sequences are MNHEY and SMNVEV (reference sequence). V was clipped by 5 bases and J by 2 bases, with 15 bases between them. The CDR3 has 15 residues.

In its sample, this clone was seen once. V gene TRBV7-6 combines with J gene TRBJ2-1, with 10 bases fitting TRBD2. Germline values: CDR1 SGHVS, CDR2 FNYEAQ. The CDR3 totals 18 residues. V trimming: 5 bases; J trimming: 6 bases; junction bases outside the gene matches: 16. The CDR3: CASSQFVGASGSGNEQFF. CDR3 in DNA: TGTGCCAGCAGCCAGTTTGTTGGGGCTAGCGGGAGTGGCAATGAGCAGTTCTTC.

This clone is categorized as large (0.1 to 1%). The CDR3 here is CASSAGLAGYEQFF. Here the CDR3 DNA reads TGCGCCAGCAGCGCGGGACTAGCGGGATATGAGCAGTTCTTC. This chain connects TRBV5-1 to TRBJ2-1; 13 nucleotides align to TRBD2. CDR3 length equals 14 residues. Germline V CDR1 and CDR2: SGHRS, YFSETQ. The junction had 3 bases not matched to a gene; V was cut back by 4 bases and J by 8 bases.

The chain has TRBV11-3 and TRBJ2-5; 10 nucleotides agree with TRBD2. V gave up 2 bases and J gave up 5 bases; unmatched junction bases: 20. Germline V gene lookup returns CDR1 SGHNT and CDR2 YENEEA. The CDR3 is 20 residues long. CDR3 nucleotide sequence: TGTGCCAGCAGCTTACCCCAGGCTAGCGGGAGTCTAGGGCGTGTGGAGACCCAGTACTTC. It translates to CASSLPQASGSLGRVETQYF.

The sample holds a few counts of this clone. The sample has other DNA sequences that encode this CDR3 too. J is TRBJ2-5 and V is TRBV9; D possibly corresponds to TRBD2 (7 bases). V was clipped by 2 bases and J by 2 bases, with 10 bases between them. CDR3 length equals 14 residues. Germline CDR1 is SGDLS and CDR2 is YYNGEE. CDR3 bases: TGTGCCAGCAGCGTTGAGGGGGGGCAAGAGACCCAGTACTTC. Its protein is CASSVEGGQETQYF.

The chain uses TRBV7-9 and TRBJ2-1; D ambiguous. The CDR3 is 10 residues long. Germline values: CDR1 SEHNR, CDR2 FQNEAQ (reference sequence). The V end was cut by 6 bases, the J end by 8 bases, with 5 bases between. The CDR3 loop is CASSSDEQFF. The CDR3, as DNA: TGTGCCAGCAGTTCCGATGAGCAGTTCTTC.

The J gene is TRBJ1-2, the V gene TRBV19; D gene uncertain. V was trimmed by 5 bases and J by 5 bases, leaving 6 bases between them. The CDR3 runs 11 residues. Germline CDR1 reads LNHDA; CDR2 reads SQIVND (reference sequence). The CDR3 nucleotides read TGTGCCAGTAGTTCGGGGTATGGCTACACCTTC. Its protein is CASSSGYGYTF.

Written as DNA, the CDR3 is TGTGCCAGCAGCTTATTAAGAGGACCGACGTGGGATGAGCAGTTCTTC. The encoded protein is CASSLLRGPTWDEQFF. The chain combines TRBV7-6 with TRBJ2-1; unclear D gene. The CDR3 consists of 16 residues. Deletions cut 2 bases from V and 8 bases from J, with 19 bases between. CDR1 is SGHVS, CDR2 FNYEAQ, per germline.

The rearrangement links TRBV6-5 to TRBJ1-5; a weak D match, TRBD1 (6 bases). The CDR3 has 14 amino acids. CDR1 and CDR2 (germline): MNHEY, SVGAGI. Trimming shortened V by 9 bases and J by 1 base, and 13 bases separated the two germline ends. The CDR3 bases are TGTGCCAGTAGCGGGGGGGCAAGCAATCAGCCCCAGCATTTT. As protein: CASSGGASNQPQHF.

This chain joins TRBV7-9 and TRBJ2-7; 9 bases line up with TRBD1. The CDR3 has 17 residues. Germline V gene data show CDR1 as SEHNR and CDR2 as FQNEAQ (reference sequence). V trimming: 1 base; J trimming: 2 bases; junction bases outside the gene matches: 9. The CDR3 spells CASSLGDSGQGTYEQYF. For the CDR3, the DNA is TGTGCCAGCAGCTTAGGAGATTCAGGACAGGGGACCTACGAGCAGTACTTC. The whole variable domain, remainder taken from reference TRBV7-9 and TRBJ2-7, is DTGVSQNPRHKITKRGQNVTFRCDPISEHNRLYWYRQTLGQGPEFLTYFQNEAQLEKSRLLSDRFSAERPKGSFSTLEIQRTEQGDSAMYLCASSLGDSGQGTYEQYFGPGTRLTVT.

This clone has a single count. This chain uses TRBV27 with TRBJ2-1, with TRBD2 matching over 14 bases. Losses at the gene ends were 7 bases for V and 7 bases for J; bases not matched to a gene: 6. This CDR3 has 15 residues. Germline CDR1 and CDR2: MNHEY and SMNVEV (reference sequence). Here the CDR3 DNA reads TGTGCCAGCAACCGAGGGACTAGCGGGGGTAATGAGCAGTTCTTC. Encoded protein: CASNRGTSGGNEQFF.

The J gene is TRBJ2-1, the V gene TRBV14; the D gene is possibly TRBD2 (6 bases). The ends were cut back, 1 base at V and 3 bases at J, with 7 bases in the middle. Per the germline V gene, CDR1 is SGHDN and CDR2 is FVKESK. There are 14 residues in the CDR3. CDR3 residues: CASSQGRGYNEQFF. CDR3 nucleotide sequence: TGTGCCAGCAGCCAAGGGCGGGGCTACAATGAGCAGTTCTTC.

The V and J genes are TRBV27 and TRBJ2-2; D assignment may be TRBD1 or TRBD2 (5 bases each). V shed 4 bases and J shed 7 bases, with 19 bases lying between them. This CDR3 region has 16 residues. From germline, CDR1 is MNHEY and CDR2 SMNVEV (reference sequence). Written as DNA, the CDR3 is TGTGCCAGCAGTTCAACGAGGGGCGGTCGAGGCGGGGAGCTGTTTTTT. Protein product: CASSSTRGGRGGELFF.

The chain links TRBV6-1 to TRBJ1-5; no reliable D call. The V gene's germline CDR1 is MNHNS and CDR2 SASEGT. The CDR3 covers 12 residues. Trimming removed 1 base from V and 7 bases from J, with 5 bases in between. The CDR3 DNA follows: TGTGCCAGCAGTGAAGGGTTCCAGCCCCAGCATTTT. Its translation: CASSEGFQPQHF.